This T cell receptor beta chain was profiled in a study of neurological immune-mediated disorders. Each CDR3 protein gets one entry after TCRdb re-called the 5' RACE reads with MiXCR. The sample includes roughly 100,000 distinct CDR3 sequences, more than 10% of them seen just once. The time point: longitudinal time-point 3. This clonotype was recorded many times. The germline V gene has CDR1 SGHRS and CDR2 YFSETQ. The length of the CDR3 is 15 residues. J lost 0 bases, V lost 4 bases, and 3 bases had no gene match. This chain uses TRBV5-1 with TRBJ1-4; TRBD1 matches 7 bases. Sample: PBMCs. This sequence was found in a female donor with HTLV-1-associated myelopathy (HAM/TSP). The CDR3 sequence is CASSRDSPTNEKLFF. The CDR3 nucleotides read TGCGCCAGCAGCCGGGACAGCCCAACTAATGAAAAACTGTTTTTT.